Below are 11 T cell receptor beta chains sequenced from a single sample in a study of blood T cell repertoires in COVID-19. Profiling relied on immunoSEQ multiplex PCR, and the TCRdb table lists in-frame clones only, not all of them. Of around 260,000 clones in the sample, around 85% were seen once. The sample consisted of peripheral blood. The source is a human donor with COVID-19, enrolled during active disease. The donor label of this sample is uncertain.

The chain joins TRBV15 to TRBJ2-7, with 8 bases aligning to TRBD2. Losses at the gene ends were 5 bases for V and 6 bases for J; bases not matched to a gene: 9. The CDR3 has 14 amino acids. Germline V gene sequence: CDR1 LNHNV, CDR2 YYDKDF (reference sequence). The CDR3 is CATSRKRETSEQYF. DNA for the CDR3: TGTGCCACCAGCCGCAAGCGGGAGACGAGCGAGCAGTACTTC.

This clone was seen just once. The genes are TRBV6-5 and TRBJ1-1; D is unresolved. V gave up 5 bases and J gave up 1 base, with 11 bases separating them. Germline V CDR1 and CDR2: MNHEY, SVGAGI. CDR3 length: 14 amino acids. The CDR3 sequence is CASSQTNRNTEAFF. The CDR3 DNA is TGTGCCAGCAGTCAAACCAACAGGAACACTGAAGCTTTCTTT.

As to this clone: The same CDR3 also results from other DNA sequences found in this sample. The V and J genes are TRBV30 and TRBJ2-5; 8 nucleotides agree with TRBD2. CDR3 length: 14 amino acids. The V gene end was trimmed by 3 bases and the J gene end by 5 bases; junction bases not matched to a gene: 8. Germline CDR1 GTSNPN, CDR2 SVGIG (reference sequence). The CDR3 reads CAWSPTSGGETQYF. DNA for the CDR3: TGTGCCTGGAGCCCAACTAGCGGAGGGGAGACCCAGTACTTC.

The rearrangement joins TRBV5-1 to TRBJ2-7; no reliable D call. V dropped 4 bases and J dropped 4 bases, with 9 bases sitting between them. In germline, CDR1 is SGHRS, CDR2 YFSETQ. CDR3 length: 12 amino acids. CDR3 sequence: CASSPYLYEQYF. The CDR3 DNA reads TGCGCCAGCAGCCCTTACCTATACGAGCAGTACTTC.

The rearrangement uses TRBV20-1 and TRBJ2-7; 11 bases are shared with TRBD2. From germline, CDR1 is DFQATT and CDR2 SNEGSKA (reference sequence). Losses at the gene ends were 3 bases for V and 0 bases for J; bases not matched to a gene: 4. This CDR3 is 15 amino acids long. CDR3 coding DNA: TGCAGTGCTAGTCCGGGACTAGCGGCCTCCTACGAGCAGTACTTC. This gives the protein CSASPGLAASYEQYF.

The gene calls are TRBV6-5 and TRBJ2-7; 7 bases are shared with TRBD2. Per germline, CDR1 MNHEY and CDR2 SVGAGI. J was trimmed by 0 bases and V by 7 bases; bases with no gene match: 9. The CDR3 covers 15 residues. CDR3 loop: CASIPRASGSYEQYF. DNA for the CDR3: TGTGCCAGCATTCCAAGGGCTAGCGGCTCCTACGAGCAGTACTTC.

CDR3 DNA: TGTGCCAGCAGTGAAGAGGACACAGGGGGGATTTCACCCCTCCACTTT. Protein sequence: CASSEEDTGGISPLHF. V and J are TRBV2 and TRBJ1-6; 8 bases are shared with TRBD1. The CDR3 has 16 amino acids. Germline lookup yields CDR1 SNHLY and CDR2 FYNNEI. The ends lost 1 base at V and 9 bases at J; junction bases unmatched: 8.

The chain uses TRBV20-1 and TRBJ2-3; 10 bases agree with TRBD2. CDR1 DFQATT and CDR2 SNEGSKA come from the germline V gene (reference sequence). The CDR3 loop spans 15 amino acids. With V trimmed by 3 bases and J by 6 bases, 9 bases remained unmatched. In nucleotides, the CDR3 is TGCAGTGCTAGTCCCCCTAGCGGGAGAGCTGATACGCAGTATTTT. Translation gives CSASPPSGRADTQYF.

The V gene is TRBV2, the J gene TRBJ1-4, with 7 bases lining up with TRBD1. The germline gives CDR1 SNHLY, CDR2 FYNNEI. The V gene end was trimmed by 3 bases and the J gene end by 8 bases; junction bases not matched to a gene: 9. This CDR3 is built from 15 residues. The CDR3 loop reads CASSEMDRTNEKLFF. CDR3 bases: TGTGCCAGCAGTGAGATGGACAGGACGAACGAAAAACTGTTTTTT.

The chain combines TRBV29-1 with TRBJ1-2, with 8 bases fitting TRBD1. Germline V CDR1 and CDR2: SQVTM, ANQGSEA. The CDR3 covers 10 residues. The V segment lost 6 bases and the J segment 8 bases; nucleotides outside the gene matches: 2. In DNA, the CDR3 is TGCAGCGTGGGGGACAGGGGCTACACCTTC. This sequence encodes CSVGDRGYTF.

The chain is built from TRBV7-2 and TRBJ2-5; possibly TRBD2 for D (6 bases). Deletions cut 5 bases from V and 2 bases from J, with 12 bases between. The CDR3 length is 14 residues. Germline V lookup: CDR1 SGHTA, CDR2 FQGNSA. CDR3 amino acids: CASSMGGSQETQYF. The CDR3 nucleotides read TGTGCCAGCAGCATGGGGGGTTCTCAAGAGACCCAGTACTTC. The full variable domain, its missing parts supplied by reference TRBV7-2 and TRBJ2-5, is GAGVSQSPSNKVTEKGKDVELRCDPISGHTALYWYRQSLGQGLEFLIYFQGNSAPDKSGLPSDRFSAERTGGSVSTLTIQRTQQEDSAVYLCASSMGGSQETQYFGPGTRLLVL.